These 3 T cell receptor beta chains were sequenced from one sample in a study of blood T cell repertoires in COVID-19 (dated by TCRdb to about 2020). Library method: the immunoSEQ multiplex PCR assay. TCRdb stores this immuneACCESS table with in-frame sequences only. Part of the clones is absent; in the studies checked, under half of the shortfall reflects unresolved V genes, and no reason is known for the rest. The sample profile shows 300,000 or so clones; about 87% of them were found once. The ten largest clones take up 5.5% to 8.5% of the sample. The sample was peripheral blood. The receptor set was obtained from a woman between 25 and 40 years old who had recovered from COVID-19.

A word on this clone: The same CDR3 also results from other DNA sequences found in this sample. The gene calls are TRBV30 and TRBJ1-2, with D perhaps matching TRBD1 (5 bases). The germline CDR1 and CDR2 sequences are GTSNPN and SVGIG (reference sequence). CDR3 length equals 11 residues. Trimming pared 0 bases from V and 8 bases from J, leaving 7 bases between. The CDR3 protein is CAWSVGGGYTF. In DNA form, the CDR3 reads TGTGCCTGGAGTGTGGGGGGAGGCTACACCTTC. Complete variable domain (other parts from reference TRBV30 and TRBJ1-2): SQTIHQWPATLVQPVGSPLSLECTVEGTSNPNLYWYRQAAGRGLQLLFYSVGIGQISSEVPQNLSASRPQDRQFILSSKKLLLSDSGFYLCAWSVGGGYTFGSGTRLTVV.

This rearrangement joins TRBV4-3 to TRBJ1-6, with 7 positions matching TRBD1. The CDR3 covers 15 residues. The V gene's germline CDR1 is LGHNA and CDR2 YSLEER. Trimming removed 5 bases from V and 10 bases from J; junction bases left unmatched: 11. The CDR3 nucleotides read TGCGCCAGCAGCATCGGACAGGCCGATGACTCACCCCTCCACTTT. Translating gives CASSIGQADDSPLHF.

The rearrangement uses TRBV2 and TRBJ2-3; D unresolved. Germline CDR1 SNHLY, CDR2 FYNNEI. This CDR3 contains 11 residues. V shed 4 bases and J shed 5 bases, with 4 bases lying between them. The CDR3 sequence is CASSVIDTQYF. The CDR3 bases are TGTGCCAGCAGTGTAATAGATACGCAGTATTTT.